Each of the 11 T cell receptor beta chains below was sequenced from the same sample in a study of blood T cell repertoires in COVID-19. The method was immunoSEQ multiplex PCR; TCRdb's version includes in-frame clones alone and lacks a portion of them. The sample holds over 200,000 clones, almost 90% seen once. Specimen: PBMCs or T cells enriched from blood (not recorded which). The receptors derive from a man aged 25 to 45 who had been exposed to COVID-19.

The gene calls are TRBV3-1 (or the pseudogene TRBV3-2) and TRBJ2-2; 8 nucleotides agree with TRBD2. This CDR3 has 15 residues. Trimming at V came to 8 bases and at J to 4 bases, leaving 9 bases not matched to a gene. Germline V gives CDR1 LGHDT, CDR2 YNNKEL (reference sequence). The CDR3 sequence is CASGLGAGVTGELFF. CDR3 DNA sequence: TGTGCCAGCGGCCTGGGAGCGGGGGTCACCGGGGAGCTGTTTTTT.

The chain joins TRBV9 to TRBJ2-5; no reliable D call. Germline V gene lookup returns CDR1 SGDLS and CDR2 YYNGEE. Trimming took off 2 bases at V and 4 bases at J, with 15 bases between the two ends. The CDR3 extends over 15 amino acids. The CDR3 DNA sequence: TGTGCCAGCAGCGTCTCCGGGTCTGTGGGAGAGACCCAGTACTTC. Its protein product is CASSVSGSVGETQYF.

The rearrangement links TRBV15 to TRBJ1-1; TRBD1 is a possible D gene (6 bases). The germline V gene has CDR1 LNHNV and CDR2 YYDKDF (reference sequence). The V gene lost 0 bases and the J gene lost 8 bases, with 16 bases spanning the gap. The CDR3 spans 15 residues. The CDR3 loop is CATSRDVARGREAFF. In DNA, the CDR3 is TGTGCCACCAGCAGAGATGTCGCCAGGGGTAGGGAAGCTTTCTTT.

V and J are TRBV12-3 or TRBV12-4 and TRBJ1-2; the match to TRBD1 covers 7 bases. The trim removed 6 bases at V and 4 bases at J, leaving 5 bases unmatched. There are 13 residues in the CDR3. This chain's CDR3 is CASSPDRVYGYTF. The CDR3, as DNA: TGTGCCAGCAGCCCAGACAGGGTCTATGGCTACACCTTC.

CDR3 region: CASSGARTVYGYTF. The CDR3 DNA reads TGTGCCAGCAGTGGGGCGCGGACAGTGTATGGCTACACCTTC. The chain carries TRBV2 and TRBJ1-2; maybe TRBD1 (6 bases). CDR3 length: 14 residues. Germline V gene lookup returns CDR1 SNHLY and CDR2 FYNNEI. V lost 4 bases and J lost 5, with 14 bases in between.

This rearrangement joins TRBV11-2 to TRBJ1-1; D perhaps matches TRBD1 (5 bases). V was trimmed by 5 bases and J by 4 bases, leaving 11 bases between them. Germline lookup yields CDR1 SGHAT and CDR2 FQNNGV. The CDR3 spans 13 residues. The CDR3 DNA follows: TGTGCCAGCAGCGGTCGGGGGGGCACTGAAGCTTTCTTT. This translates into CASSGRGGTEAFF.

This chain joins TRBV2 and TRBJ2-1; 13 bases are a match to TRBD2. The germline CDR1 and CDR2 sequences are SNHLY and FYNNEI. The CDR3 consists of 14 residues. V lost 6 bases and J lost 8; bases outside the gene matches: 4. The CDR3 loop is CASRKLAGGDEQFF. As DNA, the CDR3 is TGTGCCAGCAGAAAACTAGCGGGGGGGGATGAGCAGTTCTTC.

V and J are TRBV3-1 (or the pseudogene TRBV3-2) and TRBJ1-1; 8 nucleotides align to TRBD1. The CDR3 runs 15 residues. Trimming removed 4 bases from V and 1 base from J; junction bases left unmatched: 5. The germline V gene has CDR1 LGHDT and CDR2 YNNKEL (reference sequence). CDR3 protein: CASSPTDRGNTEAFF. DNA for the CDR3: TGTGCCAGCAGCCCCACCGACAGGGGGAACACTGAAGCTTTCTTT.

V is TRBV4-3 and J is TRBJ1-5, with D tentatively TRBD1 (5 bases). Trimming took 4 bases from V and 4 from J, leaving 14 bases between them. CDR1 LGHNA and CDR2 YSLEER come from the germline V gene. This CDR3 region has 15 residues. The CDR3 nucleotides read TGCGCCAGCAGCCCCTTAGTCGGGGGGAATCAGCCCCAGCATTTT. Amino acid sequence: CASSPLVGGNQPQHF.

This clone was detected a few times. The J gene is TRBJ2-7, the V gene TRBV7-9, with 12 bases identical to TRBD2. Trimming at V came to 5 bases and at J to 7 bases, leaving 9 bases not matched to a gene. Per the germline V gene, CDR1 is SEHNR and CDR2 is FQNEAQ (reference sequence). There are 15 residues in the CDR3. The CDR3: CASSERLAGVTEQYF. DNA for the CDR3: TGTGCCAGCAGCGAAAGACTAGCGGGGGTTACAGAGCAGTACTTC. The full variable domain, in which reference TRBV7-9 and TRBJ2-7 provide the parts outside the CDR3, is DTGVSQNPRHKITKRGQNVTFRCDPISEHNRLYWYRQTLGQGPEFLTYFQNEAQLEKSRLLSDRFSAERPKGSFSTLEIQRTEQGDSAMYLCASSERLAGVTEQYFGPGTRLTVT.

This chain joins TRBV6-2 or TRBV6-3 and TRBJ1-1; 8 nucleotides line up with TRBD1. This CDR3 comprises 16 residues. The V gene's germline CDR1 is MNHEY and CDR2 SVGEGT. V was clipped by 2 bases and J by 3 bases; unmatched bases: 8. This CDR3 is CASSYGHRGMDTEAFF. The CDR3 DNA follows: TGTGCCAGCAGTTACGGGCACAGGGGGATGGACACTGAAGCTTTCTTT.